The 28 T cell receptor beta chains below all came from one sample that was sequenced in a study of blood T cell repertoires in COVID-19. Sequencing used immunoSEQ multiplex PCR; TCRdb keeps in-frame clones, though not all of them. The data show some 150,000 clones, about 86% seen once. The sequenced material came from peripheral blood. Receptor source: an older woman with COVID-19, enrolled during active disease.

This chain links TRBV9 with TRBJ2-3; tentatively, D is TRBD1 (5 bases). Germline V gene lookup returns CDR1 SGDLS and CDR2 YYNGEE. V was trimmed by 0 bases and J by 4 bases, leaving 15 bases between them. This CDR3 is built from 16 residues. Written as DNA, the CDR3 is TGTGCCAGCAGCGTAGACGCGGCAGGGTGGGCAGATACGCAGTATTTT. Translating gives CASSVDAAGWADTQYF.

In this sample, this clone turned up once. The rearrangement joins TRBV3-1 (or the pseudogene TRBV3-2) to TRBJ1-4; 7 bases fit TRBD1. J lost 7 bases, V lost 1 base, and 6 bases had no gene match. Per the germline V gene, CDR1 is LGHDT and CDR2 is YNNKEL (reference sequence). This CDR3 has 15 amino acids. The CDR3 coding sequence is TGTGCCAGCAGCCAAGTTCGAGGGGGCGGTGAAAAACTGTTTTTT. Its protein is CASSQVRGGGEKLFF.

The gene calls are TRBV27 and TRBJ2-2; D not certain. Trimming shortened V by 3 bases and J by 3 bases, and 11 bases separated the two germline ends. Germline V gene sequence: CDR1 MNHEY, CDR2 SMNVEV (reference sequence). The CDR3 loop spans 15 amino acids. CDR3 amino acids: CASSLFSLDTGELFF. CDR3 coding DNA: TGTGCCAGCAGTTTGTTTAGCTTGGACACCGGGGAGCTGTTTTTT.

Here the CDR3 DNA reads TGTGCCAGCAGTTTATTGGGCAGGGCCTACGAGCAGTACTTC. This translates into CASSLLGRAYEQYF. The chain joins TRBV28 to TRBJ2-7; D is perhaps TRBD1 (5 bases). The CDR3 has 14 amino acids. Germline V gene lookup returns CDR1 MDHEN and CDR2 SYDVKM. With 1 base removed from V and 2 bases from J, the gap between germline ends came to 9 bases.

The chain recombines TRBV12-3 or TRBV12-4 with TRBJ1-3, with D possibly matching TRBD1 (6 bases). With 7 bases removed from V and 3 bases from J, the gap between germline ends came to 10 bases. This CDR3 has 13 residues. The DNA of the CDR3 is TGTGCCAGCACAGGGGTTAGTGGAAACACCATATATTTT. Its translation is CASTGVSGNTIYF.

The gene calls are TRBV21-1 and TRBJ1-5. TRBV21-1 is a pseudogene segment. The CDR3 covers 16 residues. The CDR3 coding sequence is TGTGCCAGCAGAAGGAGGGGCAGAGGGGTGGATCAGCCCCAGCATTTT. It is translated as CASRRRGRGVDQPQHF.

This clone has just a few counts. The chain recombines TRBV27 with TRBJ2-7; TRBD1 matches at 9 bases. Trimming at V came to 7 bases and at J to 1 base, leaving 5 bases not matched to a gene. Germline CDR1 reads MNHEY; CDR2 reads SMNVEV (reference sequence). The CDR3 length is 14 residues. The DNA of the CDR3 is TGTGCCAGCAAACTACAGGGGGCTTCCTACGAGCAGTACTTC. Its translation is CASKLQGASYEQYF.

V and J are TRBV5-5 and TRBJ2-5, with 11 bases aligning to TRBD1. CDR1 is SGHKS, CDR2 YYEKEE, per germline (reference sequence). V lost 4 bases, J lost 5 bases, and 4 bases stayed unmatched. This CDR3 has 14 amino acids. DNA for the CDR3: TGTGCCAGCAGCCGGACAGGGGGCCTGGAGACCCAGTACTTC. Its translation: CASSRTGGLETQYF.

The J gene is TRBJ1-3, the V gene TRBV4-2; D ambiguous. V lost 1 base to trimming and J lost 0 bases, with 13 bases between them. CDR3 length: 17 amino acids. Germline CDR1 LGHNA, CDR2 YNFKEQ. CDR3 coding DNA: TGTGCCAGCAGCCAAGTAGGAGAGCGCCACTCTGGAAACACCATATATTTT. Encoded protein: CASSQVGERHSGNTIYF.

The chain links TRBV4-3 to TRBJ1-2; weak D call: TRBD1 (5 bases). Germline CDR1 and CDR2: LGHNA and YSLEER. This CDR3 spans 17 amino acids. Trimming removed 1 base at V and 0 bases at J, with 15 bases between. The CDR3 is CASSQVRGGPTNYGYTF. The CDR3 region has the DNA TGCGCCAGCAGCCAAGTCCGGGGGGGACCTACTAACTATGGCTACACCTTC.

The chain combines TRBV6-5 with TRBJ1-5, with 8 bases matching TRBD1. Germline V gives CDR1 MNHEY, CDR2 SVGAGI. There are 14 residues in the CDR3. J was trimmed by 7 bases and V by 6 bases; bases with no gene match: 8. The CDR3 loop is CASRIGQGDQPQHF. As DNA, the CDR3 is TGTGCCAGCAGGATCGGACAGGGAGACCAGCCCCAGCATTTT.

V gene TRBV7-9 combines with J gene TRBJ1-6; D is unclear. The V and J ends lost 1 base and 7 bases respectively, with 8 bases between them. CDR3 length: 14 amino acids. CDR1 SEHNR and CDR2 FQNEAQ come from the germline V gene (reference sequence). CDR3 loop: CASSLGNENSPLHF. In DNA, the CDR3 is TGTGCCAGCAGCTTAGGAAACGAGAATTCACCCCTCCACTTT.

V and J are TRBV28 and TRBJ2-7, with TRBD1 matching 7 bases. Germline lookup yields CDR1 MDHEN and CDR2 SYDVKM. With 7 bases clipped from V and 6 bases from J, the junction kept 9 bases outside the gene matches. The CDR3 totals 13 residues. This CDR3 reads CASTSTTGTEQYF. The CDR3 coding sequence is TGTGCCAGCACCTCGACGACAGGGACCGAGCAGTACTTC.

The rearrangement links TRBV24-1 to TRBJ1-2, with 7 bases identical to TRBD1. From germline, CDR1 is KGHDR and CDR2 SFDVKD. The CDR3 consists of 15 residues. V dropped 3 bases and J dropped 6; count of bases not matched to a gene: 9. This CDR3 is CATSDRDSSVHGYTF. CDR3 nucleotides: TGTGCCACCAGTGATCGGGACAGCAGCGTTCATGGCTACACCTTC.

The CDR3 region has the DNA TGCGCCAGCAGCCAAGAAGGTCTAGCGGGAGCCCAAGCCTACGAGCAGTACTTC. This gives the protein CASSQEGLAGAQAYEQYF. The rearrangement joins TRBV4-1 to TRBJ2-7, with 10 bases matching TRBD2. The CDR3 runs 18 residues. Per the germline V gene, CDR1 is MGHRA and CDR2 is YSYEKL. The trim removed 0 bases at V and 2 bases at J, leaving 10 bases unmatched.

The chain combines TRBV19 with TRBJ2-7, with 12 positions matching TRBD1. Germline V lookup: CDR1 LNHDA, CDR2 SQIVND (reference sequence). The CDR3 sequence is 15 residues long. V dropped 5 bases and J dropped 7; count of bases not matched to a gene: 9. DNA of the CDR3: TGTGCCAGTAGTTCGCCGGGACAGGGGGCACGGGAGCAGTACTTC. Its translation: CASSSPGQGAREQYF.

J is TRBJ2-7 and V is TRBV27; TRBD2 aligns across 13 bases. The CDR3 covers 15 residues. CDR1 is MNHEY and CDR2 is SMNVEV in the germline V gene (reference sequence). V was pared by 6 bases and J by 3 bases, with 5 bases of the junction left unmatched. In DNA, the CDR3 is TGTGCCAGCAGGGGCGGGACTAGCGGGATCTACGAGCAGTACTTC. Translating it yields CASRGGTSGIYEQYF.

V is TRBV18 and J is TRBJ2-4; TRBD1 might be the D (7 bases). Per germline, CDR1 KGHSH and CDR2 LQKENI. This CDR3 is 15 amino acids long. Trimming left V 0 bases short and J 8 bases short, with 14 bases between. The CDR3 region has the DNA TGTGCCAGCTCACCACCTCAGGGGGGTCTCGACATTCAGTACTTC. It is translated as CASSPPQGGLDIQYF.

The count of this clone is one. V is TRBV6-1 and J is TRBJ1-3; weak D call: TRBD1 (6 bases). The CDR3 extends over 16 amino acids. V was pared by 3 bases and J by 3 bases, with 15 bases between. Per germline, CDR1 MNHNS and CDR2 SASEGT. CDR3 in amino acids: CASSEVGGRSGNTIYF. The CDR3 DNA reads TGTGCCAGCAGTGAGGTAGGGGGAAGAAGTGGAAACACCATATATTTT.

The rearrangement joins TRBV27 to TRBJ1-6, with D possibly TRBD1 on 6 matching bases. The V gene lost 3 bases and the J gene lost 8 bases, with 14 bases spanning the gap. CDR3 length: 15 amino acids. Germline CDR1 MNHEY, CDR2 SMNVEV (reference sequence). CDR3 residues: CASSLGGGAYSPLHF. The CDR3 DNA is TGTGCCAGCAGTTTGGGAGGGGGGGCATATTCACCCCTCCACTTT.

This clone occurred a few times. The chain joins TRBV9 to TRBJ2-5; 11 bases agree with TRBD1. With V trimmed by 0 bases and J by 2 bases, 6 bases remained unmatched. The CDR3 is made up of 17 amino acids. In germline, CDR1 is SGDLS, CDR2 YYNGEE. This CDR3 reads CASSVGVGQGGQETQYF. In DNA form, the CDR3 reads TGTGCCAGCAGCGTAGGTGTGGGACAGGGGGGACAAGAGACCCAGTACTTC. Supplemented by reference TRBV9 and TRBJ2-5, the full variable domain reads DSGVTQTPKHLITATGQRVTLRCSPRSGDLSVYWYQQSLDQGLQFLIQYYNGEERAKGNILERFSAQQFPDLHSELNLSSLELGDSALYFCASSVGVGQGGQETQYFGPGTRLLVL.

The CDR3, as DNA: TGTGCCAGCAGTTTAAAGGGGGCGTACGAGCAGTACTTC. Translating it yields CASSLKGAYEQYF. The rearrangement joins TRBV12-3 or TRBV12-4 to TRBJ2-7, with 7 bases matching TRBD1. The CDR3 is 13 amino acids. Trimming at V came to 2 bases and at J to 4 bases, leaving 2 bases not matched to a gene.

This chain connects TRBV7-2 to TRBJ2-7, with a possible D match to TRBD1 (6 bases). V lost 2 bases to trimming and J lost 2 bases, with 13 bases between them. Germline assignment: CDR1 SGHTA and CDR2 FQGNSA. This CDR3 comprises 15 residues. CDR3 bases: TGTGCCAGCAGCTTAACGGACAGTGCACCCTACGAGCAGTACTTC. Translated: CASSLTDSAPYEQYF.

The V call is TRBV15, the J call TRBJ1-5, with D maybe TRBD1 (6 bases). Germline V gene lookup returns CDR1 LNHNV and CDR2 YYDKDF (reference sequence). The CDR3 sequence is 15 residues long. V was trimmed by 3 bases and J by 2 bases, leaving 11 bases between them. For the CDR3, the DNA is TGTGCCACCAGCAGGGCAGGGGAAGGCAATCAGCCCCAGCATTTT. Translated: CATSRAGEGNQPQHF.

This clone was picked up one time. This rearrangement joins TRBV19 to TRBJ2-7, with D unresolved. Trimming pared 6 bases from V and 0 bases from J, leaving 12 bases between. CDR1 and CDR2 (germline): LNHDA, SQIVND (reference sequence). The CDR3 covers 14 residues. CDR3 amino acids: CASRISRSSYEQYF. CDR3 nucleotides: TGTGCCAGTAGAATTTCCCGGAGCTCCTACGAGCAGTACTTC.

This clone was counted a single time. The chain uses TRBV5-4 and TRBJ2-7; the D gene is possibly TRBD1 (6 bases). The CDR3 consists of 14 residues. Germline V gene sequence: CDR1 SGHNT, CDR2 YYREEE (reference sequence). V lost 5 bases, J lost 1 base, and 13 bases lay in between. The CDR3 sequence is CASRINGQSYEQYF. The CDR3 coding sequence is TGTGCCAGCAGGATAAATGGACAGTCCTACGAGCAGTACTTC.

The rearrangement links TRBV30 to TRBJ2-1, with TRBD1 as a possible D gene (6 bases). The CDR3 sequence is 16 residues long. CDR1 is GTSNPN, CDR2 SVGIG, per germline (reference sequence). V was clipped by 5 bases and J by 0 bases, with 17 bases between them. Here the CDR3 DNA reads TGTGCCTGGGAATATCAGGGGAGAGGCTCCTACAATGAGCAGTTCTTC. It yields the protein CAWEYQGRGSYNEQFF.

V gene TRBV2 combines with J gene TRBJ2-7; D is perhaps TRBD2 (6 bases). With 1 base removed from V and 2 bases from J, the gap between germline ends came to 12 bases. The CDR3 has 15 residues. The V gene's germline CDR1 is SNHLY and CDR2 FYNNEI. CDR3 protein: CASSEGGVSAYEQYF. In DNA, the CDR3 is TGTGCCAGCAGTGAAGGGGGGGTTAGTGCCTACGAGCAGTACTTC.